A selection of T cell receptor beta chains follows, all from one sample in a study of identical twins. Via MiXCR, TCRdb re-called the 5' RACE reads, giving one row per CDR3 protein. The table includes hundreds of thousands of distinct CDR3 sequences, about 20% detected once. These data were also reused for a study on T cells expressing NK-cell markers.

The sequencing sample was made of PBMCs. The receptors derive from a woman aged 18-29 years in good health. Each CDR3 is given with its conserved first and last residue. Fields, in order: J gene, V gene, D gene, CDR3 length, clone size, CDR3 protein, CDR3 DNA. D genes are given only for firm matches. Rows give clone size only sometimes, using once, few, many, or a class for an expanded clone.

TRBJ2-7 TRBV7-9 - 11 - CASSTMNEQYF TGTGCCAGCAGCACCATGAACGAGCAGTACTTC
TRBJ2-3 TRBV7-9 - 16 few CASSLAGRGSTDTQYF TGTGCCAGCAGCTTAGCTGGGCGGGGAAGCACAGATACGCAGTATTTT
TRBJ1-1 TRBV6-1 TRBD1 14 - CASSIELGQGGAFF TGTGCCAGCAGCATCGAATTAGGACAGGGAGGAGCTTTCTTT
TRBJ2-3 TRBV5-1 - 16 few CASSQRGRGVGDTQYF TGCGCCAGCAGCCAGAGGGGGCGGGGTGTTGGAGATACGCAGTATTTT
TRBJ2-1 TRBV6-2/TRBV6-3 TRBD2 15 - CASRTGTSGSPEQFF TGTGCCAGCAGGACCGGGACTAGCGGGAGTCCGGAGCAGTTCTTC
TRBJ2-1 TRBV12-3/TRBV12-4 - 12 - CASSILLVRKFF TGTGCCAGCAGTATCCTACTAGTGCGTAAGTTCTTC
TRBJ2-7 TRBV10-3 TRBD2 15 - CAISDVAGVNYEQYF TGTGCCATCAGTGACGTAGCGGGAGTAAATTACGAGCAGTACTTC
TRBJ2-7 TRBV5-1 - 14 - CASSFAGDRPEQYF TGCGCCAGCAGCTTCGCAGGGGATCGGCCCGAGCAGTACTTC
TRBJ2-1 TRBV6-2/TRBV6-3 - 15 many CASSFVARPYNEQFF TGTGCCAGCAGTTTCGTCGCTAGACCCTACAATGAGCAGTTCTTC
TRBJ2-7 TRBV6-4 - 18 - CASSDSMGSGQETYEQYF TGTGCCAGCAGTGACTCGATGGGATCGGGTCAAGAGACCTACGAGCAGTACTTC
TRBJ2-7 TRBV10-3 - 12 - CAISGTAREQYF TGTGCCATCAGTGGGACAGCTCGCGAGCAGTACTTC
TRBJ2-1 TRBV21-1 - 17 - CASGSGSGGVIYNEQFF TGTGCCAGCGGCTCTGGTAGCGGGGGGGTTATCTACAATGAGCAGTTCTTC
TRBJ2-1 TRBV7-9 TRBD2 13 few CASRPGGPHEQFF TGTGCCAGCCGACCGGGGGGGCCCCATGAGCAGTTCTTC
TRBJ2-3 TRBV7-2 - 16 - CASSSAVGARTDTQYF TGTGCCAGCAGCTCGGCTGTAGGTGCCCGCACAGATACGCAGTATTTT
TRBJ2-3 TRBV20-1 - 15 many CSATLGGLRADTQYF TGCAGTGCTACCCTGGGGGGGCTTAGGGCAGATACGCAGTATTTT
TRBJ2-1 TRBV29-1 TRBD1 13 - CSVEGTDYNEQFF TGCAGCGTTGAGGGGACAGATTACAATGAGCAGTTCTTC
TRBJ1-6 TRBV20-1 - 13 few CSARSDYNSPLHF TGCAGTGCTAGGTCGGACTATAATTCACCCCTCCACTTT